Shown below are 13 T cell receptor beta chains from a single sample sequenced in a study of CD8 T cells in ankylosing spondylitis. Using its own MiXCR run on the 5' RACE reads, TCRdb lists one record per CDR3 protein. The sample gives hundreds of thousands of distinct CDR3 sequences, 25% to 30% of which show up once; about 0.89% is in the top ten. No antigens are known for them. General study results and limits: Characteristic, it appeared, of ankylosing spondylitis blood was a TCR beta motif of roughly eight highly homologous variants.

The sequenced sample consisted of blood, either unsorted or a sorted T cell fraction (not recorded which). The receptors were sampled from a male donor with ankylosing spondylitis.

In this sample, this clonotype turned up a few times. The V call is TRBV11-2, the J call TRBJ2-7; 7 bases are a match to TRBD1. The germline gives CDR1 SGHAT, CDR2 FQNNGV. Trimming took 4 bases from V and 3 from J; bases not matched to a gene: 21. The CDR3 has 19 amino acids. The CDR3 DNA is TGTGCCAGCAGCTCCGTATGGGGGACAGCCACAGGGGTTTACTACGAGCAGTACTTC. As protein: CASSSVWGTATGVYYEQYF.

The table lists this clonotype with a few counts. The CDR3 loop reads CASSQVGRTDTQYF. The CDR3 coding sequence is TGTGCCAGCAGCCAGGTGGGGCGCACAGATACGCAGTATTTT. The chain joins TRBV2 to TRBJ2-3; weak D call: TRBD1 (5 bases). The CDR3 contains 14 residues. Deletions cut 6 bases from V and 1 base from J, with 11 bases between. Germline V lookup: CDR1 SNHLY, CDR2 FYNNEI.

The chain employs TRBV5-1 and TRBJ1-6; 7 bases line up with TRBD1. The CDR3 is 14 amino acids. CDR1 is SGHRS and CDR2 is YFSETQ in the germline V gene. The V and J ends lost 7 bases and 8 bases, in that order; junction bases with no gene match: 9. The CDR3 nucleotides read TGCGCCAGCTCCCCCCAGGGGGTGGATTCACCCCTCCACTTT. This codes for CASSPQGVDSPLHF.

This clonotype was seen a handful of times. This chain connects TRBV3-1 to TRBJ2-3, with unresolved D. CDR1 and CDR2 from the germline V gene are LGHDT and YNNKEL (reference sequence). The CDR3 runs to 14 residues. V lost 6 bases, J lost 0 bases, and 10 bases lay in between. The CDR3 DNA is TGTGCCAGCAGTCGGACGGCTAGCACAGATACGCAGTATTTT. Its protein product is CASSRTASTDTQYF.

This sequence joins TRBV5-1 and TRBJ1-3, with unresolved D. Germline loops: CDR1 SGHRS, CDR2 YFSETQ. Trimming removed 1 base from V and 0 bases from J, with 14 bases in between. The CDR3 has 17 amino acids. The CDR3 sequence is CASSLTPDSSSGNTIYF. The DNA of the CDR3 is TGCGCCAGCAGCTTGACCCCGGACTCCAGCTCTGGAAACACCATATATTTT.

This clonotype was found a few times. The chain joins TRBV5-6 to TRBJ1-5; 9 nucleotides match TRBD1. The CDR3 contains 17 residues. Looked up from germline, CDR1 is SGHDT and CDR2 is YYEEEE. With 6 bases clipped from V and 1 base from J, the junction kept 11 bases outside the gene matches. The CDR3, as DNA: TGTGCCAGCAATTTATTCACAGGGGGCTCGAGCAATCAGCCCCAGCATTTT. Its protein product is CASNLFTGGSSNQPQHF.

This clonotype occurred a few times. The J gene is TRBJ2-5, the V gene TRBV20-1, with 8 positions matching TRBD2. After removal of 5 bases from V and 0 bases from J, the junction contained 5 bases not matched to a gene. CDR3 length: 14 amino acids. Germline values: CDR1 DFQATT, CDR2 SNEGSKA (reference sequence). Here the CDR3 reads CSASLGLDQETQYF. Written as DNA, the CDR3 is TGCAGTGCTTCCCTGGGACTAGACCAAGAGACCCAGTACTTC.

The chain recombines TRBV20-1 with TRBJ2-3; D is possibly TRBD1 (5 bases). V lost 2 bases and J lost 4, with 10 bases in between. This CDR3 contains 13 residues. CDR1 DFQATT and CDR2 SNEGSKA come from the germline V gene (reference sequence). In DNA form, the CDR3 reads TGCAGTGCTAGATTACAGGCAGCAGATACGCAGTATTTT. It is translated as CSARLQAADTQYF.

The V gene is TRBV29-1, the J gene TRBJ2-7; 8 nucleotides align to TRBD1. CDR1 and CDR2 from the germline V gene are SQVTM and ANQGSEA. The length of the CDR3 is 14 residues. V was clipped by 3 bases and J by 7 bases; unmatched bases: 11. The CDR3 here is CSVDSPAGGGEQYF. The CDR3 bases are TGCAGCGTTGATAGCCCGGCAGGGGGCGGGGAGCAGTACTTC.

This rearrangement joins TRBV7-9 to TRBJ1-6; D perhaps matches TRBD1 (5 bases). The CDR3 covers 16 residues. Germline V gives CDR1 SEHNR, CDR2 FQNEAQ (reference sequence). Trimming left V 5 bases short and J 5 bases short, with 16 bases between. This chain's CDR3 is CASSQRSGTDNSPLHF. The CDR3 DNA follows: TGTGCCAGCAGCCAACGGTCCGGGACGGATAATTCACCCCTCCACTTT. The variable domain in full, with the rest retrieved from reference TRBV7-9 and TRBJ1-6, is DTGVSQNPRHKITKRGQNVTFRCDPISEHNRLYWYRQTLGQGPEFLTYFQNEAQLEKSRLLSDRFSAERPKGSFSTLEIQRTEQGDSAMYLCASSQRSGTDNSPLHFGNGTRLTVT.

This clonotype appeared a few times. The V and J genes are TRBV29-1 and TRBJ1-1; 10 bases align to TRBD1. This CDR3 has 16 amino acids. Germline CDR1 is SQVTM and CDR2 is ANQGSEA. J gave up 3 bases and V 5 bases, and 12 bases lay outside the gene matches. CDR3 sequence: CSVTMWGQGKDTEAFF. For the CDR3, the DNA is TGCAGCGTTACTATGTGGGGACAGGGGAAGGACACTGAAGCTTTCTTT.

The chain links TRBV5-1 to TRBJ1-3; D perhaps matches TRBD1 (6 bases). V dropped 4 bases and J dropped 0 bases, with 14 bases sitting between them. This CDR3 comprises 16 residues. Germline lookup yields CDR1 SGHRS and CDR2 YFSETQ. CDR3 residues: CASSRTGGNSGNTIYF. The CDR3 nucleotides read TGCGCCAGCAGCCGGACGGGGGGCAACTCTGGAAACACCATATATTTT.

The chain combines TRBV3-1 with TRBJ2-7; D might be TRBD2 (5 bases). The V end lost 7 bases, the J end lost 3 bases, and 13 bases lay between the germline ends. CDR1 and CDR2 (germline): LGHDT, YNNKEL (reference sequence). The CDR3 is 13 residues long. The CDR3 region has the DNA TGTGCCAGCAATCCGAGGACTTTCTACGAGCAGTACTTC. Translating it yields CASNPRTFYEQYF.